Listed below are T cell receptor beta chains from one sample, sequenced in a study of early T cells in non-severe SARS-CoV-2 infection. TCRdb reprocessed the 5' RACE reads with MiXCR, giving one entry per CDR3 protein. The table has some 100,000 distinct CDR3 sequences, 14% to 15% seen once; the top ten hold 0.45% to 0.75%. The source material was whole blood. These receptors originate from an adult who was a healthcare worker with PCR-confirmed SARS-CoV-2 infection or an uninfected control (not recorded which). CDR3s include the opening cysteine and the closing phenylalanine or tryptophan. A D gene is named only where the DNA matches it firmly. Some rows mark clone size as missing; the rest say once, few, many or name a class of expanded clone.

TRBD1	TRBV5-1	TRBJ2-3	few	CASSLAGTASTDTQYF	TGCGCCAGCAGCTTGGCCGGGACAGCTAGCACAGATACGCAGTATTTT
-	TRBV11-3	TRBJ2-1	-	CASSPVGGLLNEQFF	TGTGCCAGCAGCCCCGTCGGGGGCCTTCTCAATGAGCAGTTCTTC
TRBD1	TRBV12-3/TRBV12-4	TRBJ2-1	few	CASSSSGGSGQFF	TGTGCCAGCAGTTCCTCAGGGGGCAGCGGGCAGTTCTTC
-	TRBV29-1	TRBJ1-1	few	CSALRQPEAFF	TGCAGCGCCCTAAGGCAGCCCGAAGCTTTCTTT
TRBD1	TRBV12-3/TRBV12-4	TRBJ1-5	-	CASRQGWNQPQHF	TGTGCCAGCAGACAGGGGTGGAATCAGCCCCAGCATTTT
TRBD2	TRBV7-6	TRBJ2-1	few	CASSLAPSGGVGNEQFF	TGTGCCAGCAGCTTAGCGCCTAGCGGGGGGGTGGGCAATGAGCAGTTCTTC
-	TRBV12-3/TRBV12-4	TRBJ1-1	few	CASSPLSHGTEAFF	TGTGCCAGCAGTCCGCTCTCGCACGGCACTGAAGCTTTCTTT
TRBD1	TRBV28	TRBJ1-5	-	CASRDRGRSQPQHF	TGTGCCAGCAGGGACAGGGGGCGAAGTCAGCCCCAGCATTTT
-	TRBV12-3/TRBV12-4	TRBJ2-5	many	CASRLTDRGTQYF	TGTGCCAGCAGACTAACGGACCGGGGGACCCAGTACTTC
-	TRBV6-6	TRBJ2-1	few	CASRPRRSSYNEQFF	TGTGCCAGCAGACCCCGACGGAGCTCCTACAATGAGCAGTTCTTC
-	TRBV27	TRBJ1-5	-	CASSSMRGGSNQPQHF	TGTGCCAGCAGTTCCATGAGGGGCGGGAGCAATCAGCCCCAGCATTTT
TRBD2	TRBV2	TRBJ2-1	few	CASSKEGTSGYNEQFF	TGTGCCAGCAGCAAAGAAGGGACTAGCGGATACAATGAGCAGTTCTTC
TRBD1	TRBV12-3/TRBV12-4	TRBJ2-5	-	CASSFGTGVETQYF	TGTGCCAGCAGTTTCGGGACAGGGGTCGAGACCCAGTACTTC
TRBD1	TRBV6-5	TRBJ1-1	few	CASSYATQGAEAFF	TGTGCCAGCAGTTACGCAACTCAGGGGGCTGAAGCTTTCTTT
TRBD1	TRBV27	TRBJ2-3	many	CASSERDRVSTDTQYF	TGTGCCAGCAGTGAACGGGACAGGGTCTCGACAGATACGCAGTATTTT
-	TRBV3-1	TRBJ2-1	few	CASTQSGLEQFF	TGTGCCAGCACCCAAAGCGGGCTTGAGCAGTTCTTC
-	TRBV7-6	TRBJ2-1	many	CASSLSPASYEQFF	TGTGCCAGCAGCTTGTCGCCCGCCTCATATGAGCAGTTCTTC
-	TRBV9	TRBJ1-1	-	CASSVTGITEAFF	TGTGCCAGCAGCGTTACGGGAATCACTGAAGCTTTCTTT
-	TRBV27	TRBJ1-6	-	CASSRGLNSPLHF	TGTGCCAGCAGTCGGGGCCTTAATTCACCCCTCCACTTT
-	TRBV4-1	TRBJ1-1	-	CASSQGMLQNTEAFF	TGCGCCAGCAGCCAAGGAATGTTACAGAACACTGAAGCTTTCTTT
-	TRBV20-1	TRBJ2-3	few	CSATDENTDTQYF	TGCAGTGCCACCGATGAAAACACAGATACGCAGTATTTT
-	TRBV29-1	TRBJ1-3	-	CGVEERGVLSGNTIYF	TGCGGCGTTGAAGAAAGGGGCGTTCTCTCTGGAAACACCATATATTTT
-	TRBV7-3	TRBJ1-1	-	CASSRTGTTEAFF	TGTGCCAGCAGCCGAACAGGGACCACTGAAGCTTTCTTT
TRBD1	TRBV5-1	TRBJ1-1	-	CASSSRIDRGTEAFF	TGCGCCAGCAGCTCGCGTATAGACAGGGGCACTGAAGCTTTCTTT
TRBD1	TRBV20-1	TRBJ2-6	few	CSARTGPSGANVLTF	TGCAGTGCTAGGACAGGGCCCTCTGGGGCCAACGTCCTGACTTTC
-	TRBV2	TRBJ2-3	-	CASSGGGRRTTDTQYF	TGTGCCAGCAGTGGTGGGGGGCGCAGGACCACAGATACGCAGTATTTT
TRBD1	TRBV11-2	TRBJ2-2	-	CASSFVTAGQVLPGELFF	TGTGCCAGCAGCTTTGTAACCGCGGGACAGGTTCTTCCCGGGGAGCTGTTTTTT
-	TRBV2	TRBJ2-3	-	CASLRGTDTQYF	TGTGCCTCATTGAGGGGAACAGATACGCAGTATTTT
-	TRBV7-2	TRBJ2-5	many	CASSLAGVELETQYF	TGTGCCAGCAGCTTAGCGGGGGTTGAATTGGAGACCCAGTACTTC
-	TRBV7-2	TRBJ2-6	few	CASRLRRSSSGANVLTF	TGTGCCAGCAGGTTACGGCGGAGCTCCTCTGGGGCCAACGTCCTGACTTTC
-	TRBV5-4	TRBJ2-5	many	CASSFRVGGTKTQYF	TGTGCCAGCAGCTTCCGGGTCGGGGGGACAAAGACCCAGTACTTC
-	TRBV11-2	TRBJ1-6	many	CASSSGLSGNSPLHF	TGTGCCAGCAGCTCGGGACTCTCTGGGAATTCACCCCTCCACTTT
-	TRBV3-1	TRBJ1-6	-	CASSQERWVPLHF	TGTGCCAGCAGCCAAGAACGTTGGGTACCCCTCCACTTT
-	TRBV7-9	TRBJ1-1	-	CASSLGVSGNTEAFF	TGTGCCAGCAGCTTAGGGGTATCGGGGAACACTGAAGCTTTCTTT
TRBD2	TRBV5-1	TRBJ2-3	-	CASSFLAGDGDTQYF	TGCGCCAGCAGCTTCCTAGCGGGGGACGGGGATACGCAGTATTTT
-	TRBV5-1	TRBJ1-1	few	CASSRLPGQQTEAFF	TGCGCCAGCAGCCGATTGCCAGGGCAGCAAACTGAAGCTTTCTTT
TRBD1	TRBV5-1	TRBJ2-1	-	CASSLSGTGIGDEQFF	TGCGCCAGCAGCTTATCCGGGACAGGGATTGGGGATGAGCAGTTCTTC
-	TRBV27	TRBJ1-4	few	CASSLWGTNEKLFF	TGTGCCAGCAGTTTATGGGGTACTAATGAAAAACTGTTTTTT
-	TRBV6-6	TRBJ2-2	few	CAAGSGELFF	TGTGCCGCCGGTTCCGGGGAGCTGTTTTTT
-	TRBV21-1	TRBJ1-5	-	CASSKTDHGGGQGLRQPQHF	TGTGCCAGCAGCAAAACCGACCATGGGGGAGGACAGGGCCTCCGTCAGCCCCAGCATTTT
-	TRBV5-4	TRBJ2-3	few	CASSLDQGGTDTQYF	TGTGCCAGCAGCTTGGATCAGGGAGGCACAGATACGCAGTATTTT
-	TRBV18	TRBJ1-5	many	CASSPQGMNQPQHF	TGTGCCAGCTCACCACAGGGGATGAATCAGCCCCAGCATTTT
-	TRBV12-3/TRBV12-4	TRBJ1-5	few	CASTQGGGGNQPQHF	TGTGCCAGCACCCAAGGGGGAGGGGGCAATCAGCCCCAGCATTTT
-	TRBV4-1	TRBJ1-5	-	CASSQGAGRNQPQHF	TGCGCCAGCAGCCAAGGAGCAGGGAGGAATCAGCCCCAGCATTTT
-	TRBV18	TRBJ1-6	-	CASSPQGDNSPLHF	TGTGCCAGCTCACCACAGGGTGACAATTCACCCCTCCACTTT